Presented here are 11 T cell receptor beta chains from one specimen sequenced in a study of blood T cell repertoires in COVID-19. Clones were sequenced by immunoSEQ multiplex PCR, and TCRdb holds only the in-frame ones, with some missing. The repertoire includes about 49,000 clones, around 87% of them detected once, and more than 2% sits in the top ten. Material for sequencing was peripheral blood. The receptors come from a woman of 80 years or more with COVID-19, enrolled during active disease.

The DNA for the CDR3 is TGTGCCAGCAGCCAAGATCCCGGTGAGGCCTACGAGCAGTACTTC. Translation gives CASSQDPGEAYEQYF. V usage is TRBV4-2 and J usage is TRBJ2-7, with D hard to call. Trimming removed 0 bases at V and 2 bases at J, with 11 bases between. This CDR3 is 15 amino acids long. CDR1 LGHNA and CDR2 YNFKEQ come from the germline V gene.

This chain joins TRBV5-4 and TRBJ2-3; 11 bases fit TRBD2. This CDR3 contains 16 residues. Germline lookup yields CDR1 SGHNT and CDR2 YYREEE (reference sequence). The V segment lost 6 bases and the J segment 2 bases; nucleotides outside the gene matches: 8. The CDR3 protein is CASKRGTSGPTDTQYF. The CDR3 DNA reads as TGTGCCAGCAAACGGGGGACTAGCGGCCCCACAGATACGCAGTATTTT.

The chain links TRBV5-1 to TRBJ1-1; TRBD1 agrees at 8 bases. The CDR3 contains 15 residues. V lost 3 bases and J lost 7; bases outside the gene matches: 11. CDR1 and CDR2 (germline): SGHRS, YFSETQ. Here the CDR3 reads CASSSGTGGEIEAFF. CDR3 DNA: TGCGCCAGCAGCTCCGGGACAGGAGGCGAGATTGAAGCTTTCTTT.

V usage is TRBV28 and J usage is TRBJ1-5, with TRBD1 matching over 7 bases. The CDR3 covers 15 residues. The V gene end was trimmed by 6 bases and the J gene end by 4 bases; junction bases not matched to a gene: 9. Germline V gene lookup returns CDR1 MDHEN and CDR2 SYDVKM. CDR3 region: CASRYRDRKNQPQHF. CDR3 coding DNA: TGTGCCAGCAGATACCGGGACAGAAAAAATCAGCCCCAGCATTTT.

This chain connects TRBV5-1 to TRBJ2-7; perhaps TRBD1 as D (5 bases). Trimming cost V 2 bases and J 0 bases, with 15 bases left between them. The V gene's germline CDR1 is SGHRS and CDR2 YFSETQ. The CDR3 is 16 amino acids. The DNA of the CDR3 is TGCGCCAGCAGCTTTAGGGTCAGGGATAGCTCCTACGAGCAGTACTTC. It codes for CASSFRVRDSSYEQYF. Combining the CDR3 with reference TRBV5-1 and TRBJ2-7 gives the whole variable domain KAGVTQTPRYLIKTRGQQVTLSCSPISGHRSVSWYQQTPGQGLQFLFEYFSETQRNKGNFPGRFSGRQFSNSRSEMNVSTLELGDSALYLCASSFRVRDSSYEQYFGPGTRLTVT.

This sequence joins TRBV11-2 and TRBJ2-2; possibly TRBD1 for D (8 bases). Trimming shortened V by 2 bases and J by 7 bases, and 14 bases separated the two germline ends. The germline gives CDR1 SGHAT, CDR2 FQNNGV. This CDR3 comprises 15 residues. Here the CDR3 DNA reads TGTGCCAGCAGCTTACTCACAGGGGGGGTCGGGGAGCTGTTTTTT. Translating it yields CASSLLTGGVGELFF.

With regard to this clone: One junction end disagrees with the germline gene, perhaps due to a read error. This chain links TRBV3-1 (or the pseudogene TRBV3-2) with TRBJ1-2; the match to TRBD1 covers 8 bases. This CDR3 is built from 13 residues. The germline V gene encodes CDR1 LGHDT and CDR2 YNNKEL (reference sequence). This CDR3 is CASSQAAGTGVSF. The CDR3 nucleotides are TGTGCCAGCAGCCAAGCGGCGGGGACAGGCGTATCCTTC.

The rearrangement links TRBV28 to TRBJ1-1; 7 bases fit TRBD1. CDR3 length: 16 amino acids. V gave up 9 bases and J gave up 4 bases; unmatched junction bases: 17. The germline gives CDR1 MDHEN, CDR2 SYDVKM. CDR3 protein: CASLTQGVVDGTEAFF. The CDR3 region has the DNA TGTGCCAGTCTAACTCAGGGGGTTGTCGATGGCACTGAAGCTTTCTTT.

The chain carries TRBV19 and TRBJ2-7, with TRBD1 as a possible D gene (6 bases). Deletions cut 7 bases from V and 7 bases from J, with 17 bases between. The CDR3 loop spans 13 amino acids. CDR1 and CDR2 (germline): LNHDA, SQIVND (reference sequence). CDR3 amino acids: CASTPLGAREQYF. The CDR3 nucleotides are TGTGCCAGTACCCCCCTGGGGGCGAGAGAGCAGTACTTC.

In this sample, this clone turned up once. The gene calls are TRBV19 and TRBJ2-7; a weak D match, TRBD2 (5 bases). V lost 0 bases, J lost 6 bases, and 15 bases lay in between. The V gene's germline CDR1 is LNHDA and CDR2 SQIVND (reference sequence). This CDR3 is built from 15 residues. CDR3 loop: CASSIDLAGWREQYF. The CDR3 DNA reads as TGTGCCAGTAGTATAGACCTAGCTGGGTGGCGCGAGCAGTACTTC.

This chain connects TRBV6-6 to TRBJ2-7; TRBD1 matches 8 bases. Unmatched junction bases numbered 6, after V lost 5 bases and J lost 3 bases. The germline gives CDR1 MNHNY, CDR2 SVGAGI (reference sequence). The CDR3 runs to 14 residues. CDR3 nucleotides: TGTGCCAGCAGTCCCGGACAGGGAGGCTACGAGCAGTACTTC. Protein product: CASSPGQGGYEQYF.